This T cell receptor (beta chain) came from a study of blood T cell repertoires in COVID-19. At the level of the study: COVID-19 samples collected from the United States, Italy and Spain covered acute and convalescent phases. In each case, the material was cDNA or gDNA derived from T cells, B-cell-depleted T cells, or PBMCs.

In the original analysis: The authors estimated nucleated cell counts from reference gene primer amplification. The repertoire was sequenced with immunoSEQ multiplex PCR; TCRdb's copy has only in-frame clones and lacks some. The DNA gave D and trimming, while V, J and clone size come from that table. The table shows around 280,000 clones, with roughly 86% occurring only once. In this sample, this clone turned up once. The CDR3 runs 15 residues. The V gene's germline CDR1 is KGHSH and CDR2 LQKENI. V was pared by 3 bases and J by 4 bases, with 8 bases of the junction left unmatched. The chain employs TRBV18 and TRBJ1-1, with TRBD1 matching 7 bases. Source material: peripheral blood. The receptor's source is a man between 65 and 85 years old with acute or convalescent COVID-19. CDR3 sequence (DNA): TGTGCCAGCTCACCCGGGCAGGGGGTTTTCACTGAAGCTTTCTTT. Amino acid sequence: CASSPGQGVFTEAFF.